The sequence of this T cell receptor beta chain was determined in a study of control samples from healthy donors and cancer patients. TCRdb keeps only in-frame clones here, not all; method: immunoSEQ multiplex PCR. The sample lists tens of thousands of clones; over 80% were seen once. V lost 4 bases, J lost 0 bases, and 10 bases lay in between. Germline loops: CDR1 SGHTA, CDR2 FQGTGA. There are 15 residues in the CDR3. The clonotype was recovered from a man in his fifties or sixties in good health. This chain links TRBV7-3 with TRBJ2-1; tentative D call: TRBD2 (6 bases). Input material: blood. For the CDR3, the DNA is TGTGCCAGCAGCTCCACTAGCCTCTCCTACAATGAGCAGTTCTTC. It specifies CASSSTSLSYNEQFF.